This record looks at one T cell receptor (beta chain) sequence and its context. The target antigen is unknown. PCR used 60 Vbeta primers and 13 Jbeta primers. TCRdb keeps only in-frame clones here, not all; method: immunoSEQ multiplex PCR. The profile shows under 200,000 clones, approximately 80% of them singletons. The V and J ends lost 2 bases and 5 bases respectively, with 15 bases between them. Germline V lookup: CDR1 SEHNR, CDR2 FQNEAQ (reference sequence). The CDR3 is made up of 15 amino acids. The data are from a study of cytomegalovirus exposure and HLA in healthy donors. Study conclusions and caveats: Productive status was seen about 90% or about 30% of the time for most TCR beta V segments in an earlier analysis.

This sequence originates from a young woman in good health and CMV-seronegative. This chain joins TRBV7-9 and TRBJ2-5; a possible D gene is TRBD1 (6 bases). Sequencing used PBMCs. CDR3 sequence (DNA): TGTGCCAGCAGCTTACGCCAGGGGATTCCTGAGACCCAGTACTTC. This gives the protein CASSLRQGIPETQYF. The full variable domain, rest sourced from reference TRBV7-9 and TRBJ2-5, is DTGVSQNPRHKITKRGQNVTFRCDPISEHNRLYWYRQTLGQGPEFLTYFQNEAQLEKSRLLSDRFSAERPKGSFSTLEIQRTEQGDSAMYLCASSLRQGIPETQYFGPGTRLLVL.